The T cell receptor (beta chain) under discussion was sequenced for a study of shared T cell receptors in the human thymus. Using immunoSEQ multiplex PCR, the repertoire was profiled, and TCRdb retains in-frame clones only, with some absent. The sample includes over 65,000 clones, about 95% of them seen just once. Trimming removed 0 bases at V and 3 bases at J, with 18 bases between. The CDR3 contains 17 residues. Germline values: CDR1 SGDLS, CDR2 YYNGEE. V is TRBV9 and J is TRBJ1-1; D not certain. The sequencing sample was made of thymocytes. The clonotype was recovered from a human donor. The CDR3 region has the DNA TGTGCCAGCAGCGTAGATCCCAGGAAGGGAGAGTACACTGAAGCTTTCTTT. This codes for CASSVDPRKGEYTEAFF.